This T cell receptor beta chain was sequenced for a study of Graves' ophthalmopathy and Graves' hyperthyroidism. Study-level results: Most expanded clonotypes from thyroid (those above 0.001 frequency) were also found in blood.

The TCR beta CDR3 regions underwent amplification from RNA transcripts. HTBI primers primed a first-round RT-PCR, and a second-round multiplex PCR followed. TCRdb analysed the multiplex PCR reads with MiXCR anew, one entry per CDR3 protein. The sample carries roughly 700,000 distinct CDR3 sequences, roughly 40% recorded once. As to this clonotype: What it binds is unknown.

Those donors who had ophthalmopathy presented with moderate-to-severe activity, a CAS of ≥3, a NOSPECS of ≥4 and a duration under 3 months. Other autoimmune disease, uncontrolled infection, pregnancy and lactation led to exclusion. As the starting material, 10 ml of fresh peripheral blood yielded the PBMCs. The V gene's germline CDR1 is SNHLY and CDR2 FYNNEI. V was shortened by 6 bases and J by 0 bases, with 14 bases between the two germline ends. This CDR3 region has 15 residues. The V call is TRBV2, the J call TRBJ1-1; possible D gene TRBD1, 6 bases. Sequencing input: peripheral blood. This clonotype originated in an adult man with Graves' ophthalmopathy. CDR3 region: CASRPGASVNTEAFF. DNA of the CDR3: TGTGCCAGCAGGCCAGGGGCGTCGGTGAACACTGAAGCTTTCTTT.